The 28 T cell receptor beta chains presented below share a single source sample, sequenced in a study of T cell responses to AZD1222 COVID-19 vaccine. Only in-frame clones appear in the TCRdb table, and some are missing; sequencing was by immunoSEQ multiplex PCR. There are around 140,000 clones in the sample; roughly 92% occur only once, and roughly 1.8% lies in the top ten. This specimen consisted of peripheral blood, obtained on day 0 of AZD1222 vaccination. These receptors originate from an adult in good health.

In DNA, the CDR3 is TGCGCCAGCAGCTTTCGGCTAGCGCCGAAGACCCAGTACTTC. Encoded protein: CASSFRLAPKTQYF. The V call is TRBV5-1, the J call TRBJ2-5; the D gene is possibly TRBD2 (6 bases). The length of the CDR3 is 14 residues. Germline V gene lookup returns CDR1 SGHRS and CDR2 YFSETQ. Trimming stripped 2 bases from V and 6 bases from J, with 14 bases between.

The CDR3: CASRLISGTSGLQFF. CDR3 bases: TGTGCCAGCAGGTTGATCTCCGGGACTAGCGGGTTGCAGTTCTTC. The chain links TRBV11-2 to TRBJ2-1; TRBD2 matches 12 bases. The germline V gene encodes CDR1 SGHAT and CDR2 FQNNGV. This CDR3 spans 15 amino acids. With 6 bases clipped from V and 12 bases from J, the junction kept 12 bases outside the gene matches.

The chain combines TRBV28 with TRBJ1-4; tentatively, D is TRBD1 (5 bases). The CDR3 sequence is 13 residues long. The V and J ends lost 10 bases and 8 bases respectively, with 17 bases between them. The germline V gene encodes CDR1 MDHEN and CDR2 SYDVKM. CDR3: CATIKGFKEKLFF. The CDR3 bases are TGTGCCACCATAAAGGGGTTTAAGGAAAAACTGTTTTTT.

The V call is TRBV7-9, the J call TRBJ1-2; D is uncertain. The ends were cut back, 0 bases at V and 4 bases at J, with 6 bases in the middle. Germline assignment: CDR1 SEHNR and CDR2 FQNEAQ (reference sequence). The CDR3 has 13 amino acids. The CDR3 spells CASSLAGSYGYTF. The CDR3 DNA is TGTGCCAGCAGCTTAGCCGGAAGCTATGGCTACACCTTC.

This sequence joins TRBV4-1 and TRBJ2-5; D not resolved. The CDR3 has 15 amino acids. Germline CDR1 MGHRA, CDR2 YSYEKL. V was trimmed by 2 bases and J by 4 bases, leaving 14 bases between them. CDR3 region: CASSQKALVGETQYF. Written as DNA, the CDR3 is TGCGCCAGCAGCCAAAAAGCATTGGTTGGAGAGACCCAGTACTTC.

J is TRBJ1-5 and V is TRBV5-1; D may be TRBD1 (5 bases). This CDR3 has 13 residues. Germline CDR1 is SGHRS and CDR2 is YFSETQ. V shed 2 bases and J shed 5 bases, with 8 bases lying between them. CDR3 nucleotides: TGCGCCAGCAGCTTCCAGGGAGATCAGCCCCAGCATTTT. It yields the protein CASSFQGDQPQHF. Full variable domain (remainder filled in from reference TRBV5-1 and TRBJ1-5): KAGVTQTPRYLIKTRGQQVTLSCSPISGHRSVSWYQQTPGQGLQFLFEYFSETQRNKGNFPGRFSGRQFSNSRSEMNVSTLELGDSALYLCASSFQGDQPQHFGDGTRLSIL.

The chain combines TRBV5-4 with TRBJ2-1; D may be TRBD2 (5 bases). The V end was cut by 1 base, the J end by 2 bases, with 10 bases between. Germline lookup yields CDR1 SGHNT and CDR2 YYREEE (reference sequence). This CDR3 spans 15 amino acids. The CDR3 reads CASSLSAEAYNEQFF. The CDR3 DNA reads TGTGCCAGCAGCTTGTCAGCGGAAGCCTACAATGAGCAGTTCTTC.

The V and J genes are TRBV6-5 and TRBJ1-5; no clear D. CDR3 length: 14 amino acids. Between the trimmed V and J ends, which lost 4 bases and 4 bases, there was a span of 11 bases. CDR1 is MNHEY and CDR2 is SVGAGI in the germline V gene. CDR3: CASSFGRRNQPQHF. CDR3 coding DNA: TGTGCCAGCAGTTTTGGAAGGAGGAATCAGCCCCAGCATTTT.

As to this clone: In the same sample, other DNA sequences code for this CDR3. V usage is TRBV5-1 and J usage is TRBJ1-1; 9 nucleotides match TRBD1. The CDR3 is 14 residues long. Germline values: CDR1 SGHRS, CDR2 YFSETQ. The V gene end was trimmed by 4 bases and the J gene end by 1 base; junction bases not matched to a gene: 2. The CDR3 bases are TGCGCCAGCAGCCTACAGGGGGCGAACACTGAAGCTTTCTTT. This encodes CASSLQGANTEAFF.

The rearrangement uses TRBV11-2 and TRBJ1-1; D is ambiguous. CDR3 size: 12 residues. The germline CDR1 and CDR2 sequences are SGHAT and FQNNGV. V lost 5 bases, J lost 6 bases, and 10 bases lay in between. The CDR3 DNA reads TGTGCCAGCAGCCCCCCTAGGTCTGAAGCTTTCTTT. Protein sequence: CASSPPRSEAFF.

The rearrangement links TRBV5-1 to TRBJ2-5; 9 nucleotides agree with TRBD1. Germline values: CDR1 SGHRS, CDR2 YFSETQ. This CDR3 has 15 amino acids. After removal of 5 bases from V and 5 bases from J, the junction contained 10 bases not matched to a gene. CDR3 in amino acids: CASSPDRGGSETQYF. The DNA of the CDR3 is TGCGCCAGCAGTCCAGACAGGGGGGGTTCGGAGACCCAGTACTTC. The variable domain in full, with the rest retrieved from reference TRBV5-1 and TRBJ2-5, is KAGVTQTPRYLIKTRGQQVTLSCSPISGHRSVSWYQQTPGQGLQFLFEYFSETQRNKGNFPGRFSGRQFSNSRSEMNVSTLELGDSALYLCASSPDRGGSETQYFGPGTRLLVL.

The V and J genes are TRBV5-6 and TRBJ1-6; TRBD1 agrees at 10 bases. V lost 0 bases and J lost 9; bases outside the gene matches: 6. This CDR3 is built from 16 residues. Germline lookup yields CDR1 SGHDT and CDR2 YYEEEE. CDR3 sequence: CASSLGLGQGGSPLHF. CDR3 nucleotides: TGTGCCAGCAGCTTGGGGCTCGGACAGGGGGGTTCACCCCTCCACTTT.

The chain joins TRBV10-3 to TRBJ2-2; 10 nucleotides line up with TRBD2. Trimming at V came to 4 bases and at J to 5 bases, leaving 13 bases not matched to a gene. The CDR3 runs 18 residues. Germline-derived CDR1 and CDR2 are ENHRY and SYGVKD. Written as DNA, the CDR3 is TGTGCCATCAGTGGAGGAGATGGGACTAGCGTCGTGACCGGGGAGCTGTTTTTT. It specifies CAISGGDGTSVVTGELFF.

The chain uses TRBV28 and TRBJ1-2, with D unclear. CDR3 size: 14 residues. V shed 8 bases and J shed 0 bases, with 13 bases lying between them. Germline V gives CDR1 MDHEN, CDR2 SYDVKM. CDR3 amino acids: CASAGAIPNYGYTF. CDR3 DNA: TGTGCCAGCGCAGGAGCAATCCCTAACTATGGCTACACCTTC.

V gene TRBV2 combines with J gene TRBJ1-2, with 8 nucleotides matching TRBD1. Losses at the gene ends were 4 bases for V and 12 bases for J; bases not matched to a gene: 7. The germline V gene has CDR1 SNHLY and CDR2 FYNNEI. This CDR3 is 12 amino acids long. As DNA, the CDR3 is TGTGCCAGCAGTGGACAGCGGGACAGGAACACCTTC. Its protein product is CASSGQRDRNTF.

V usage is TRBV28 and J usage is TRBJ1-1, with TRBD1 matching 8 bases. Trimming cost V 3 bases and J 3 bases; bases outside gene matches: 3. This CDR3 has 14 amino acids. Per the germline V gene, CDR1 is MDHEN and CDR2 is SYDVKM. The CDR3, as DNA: TGTGCCAGCAGTTTGGCGACAGGGGACACTGAAGCTTTCTTT. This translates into CASSLATGDTEAFF.

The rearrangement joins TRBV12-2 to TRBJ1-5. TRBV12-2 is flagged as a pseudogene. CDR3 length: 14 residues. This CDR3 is CASSGVRSNQPQHF. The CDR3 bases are TGTGCAAGTTCGGGCGTGAGGAGCAATCAGCCCCAGCATTTT.

CDR3 sequence: CASSQILGQGLPVAFF. Written as DNA, the CDR3 is TGTGCCAGCAGCCAAATTTTGGGGCAGGGCCTCCCGGTTGCTTTCTTT. The V gene is TRBV4-2, the J gene TRBJ1-1, with a possible D match to TRBD1 (5 bases). This CDR3 has 16 residues. The germline V gene has CDR1 LGHNA and CDR2 YNFKEQ. Trimming pared 2 bases from V and 11 bases from J, leaving 24 bases between.

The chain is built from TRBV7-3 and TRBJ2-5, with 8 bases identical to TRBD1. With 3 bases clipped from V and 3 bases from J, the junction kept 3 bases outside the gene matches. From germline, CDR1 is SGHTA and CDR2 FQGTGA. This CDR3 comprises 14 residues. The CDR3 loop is CASSFDRGEETQYF. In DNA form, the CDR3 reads TGTGCCAGCAGCTTCGACAGGGGCGAAGAGACCCAGTACTTC.

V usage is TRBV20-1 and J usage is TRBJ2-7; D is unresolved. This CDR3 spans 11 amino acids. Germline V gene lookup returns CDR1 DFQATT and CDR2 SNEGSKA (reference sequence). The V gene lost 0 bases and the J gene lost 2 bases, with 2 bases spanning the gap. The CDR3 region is CSARDTYEQYF. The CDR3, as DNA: TGCAGTGCTAGAGACACCTACGAGCAGTACTTC.

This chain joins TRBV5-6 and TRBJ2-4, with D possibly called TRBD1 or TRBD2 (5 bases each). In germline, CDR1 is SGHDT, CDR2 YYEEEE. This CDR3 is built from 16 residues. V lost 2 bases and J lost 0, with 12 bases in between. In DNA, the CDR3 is TGTGCCAGCAGCTTAAACAGGCGGGTAGCCAAAAACATTCAGTACTTC. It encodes CASSLNRRVAKNIQYF.

The CDR3 DNA reads TGTGCCAGCAGTGATTGGGTCTACGAGCAGTACTTC. This sequence encodes CASSDWVYEQYF. The chain joins TRBV6-1 to TRBJ2-7; no firm D call. CDR1 is MNHNS and CDR2 is SASEGT in the germline V gene. The germline V and J ends were trimmed by 3 bases and 3 bases, with 6 bases remaining between them. The CDR3 has 12 residues.

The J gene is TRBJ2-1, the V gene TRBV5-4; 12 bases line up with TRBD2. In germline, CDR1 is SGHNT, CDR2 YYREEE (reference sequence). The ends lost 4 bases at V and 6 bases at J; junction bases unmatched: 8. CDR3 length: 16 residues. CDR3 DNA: TGTGCCAGCAGCACCCTACTAGCGGGAGGTTCCAATGAGCAGTTCTTC. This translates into CASSTLLAGGSNEQFF.

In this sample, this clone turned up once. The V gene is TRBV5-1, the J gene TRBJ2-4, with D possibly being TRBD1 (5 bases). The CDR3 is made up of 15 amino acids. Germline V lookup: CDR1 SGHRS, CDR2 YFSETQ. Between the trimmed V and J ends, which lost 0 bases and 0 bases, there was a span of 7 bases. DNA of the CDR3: TGCGCCAGCAGCTTGGACAGGCTAGCCAAAAACATTCAGTACTTC. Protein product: CASSLDRLAKNIQYF.

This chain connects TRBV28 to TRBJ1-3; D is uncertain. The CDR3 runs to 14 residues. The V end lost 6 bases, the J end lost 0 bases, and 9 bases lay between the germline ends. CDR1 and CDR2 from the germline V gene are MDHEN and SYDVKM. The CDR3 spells CASSPGSSGNTIYF. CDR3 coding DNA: TGTGCCAGCAGCCCCGGATCCTCTGGAAACACCATATATTTT.

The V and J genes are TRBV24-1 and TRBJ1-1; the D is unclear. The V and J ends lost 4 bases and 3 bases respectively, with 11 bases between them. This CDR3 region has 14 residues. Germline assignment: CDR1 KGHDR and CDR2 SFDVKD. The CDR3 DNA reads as TGTGCCACCAGTGACCCCCCAGGTGACACTGAAGCTTTCTTT. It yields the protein CATSDPPGDTEAFF.

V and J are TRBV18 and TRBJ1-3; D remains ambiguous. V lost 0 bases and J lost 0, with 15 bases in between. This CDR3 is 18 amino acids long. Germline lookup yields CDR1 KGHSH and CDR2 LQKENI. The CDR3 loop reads CASSPPEAGPHSGNTIYF. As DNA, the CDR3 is TGTGCCAGCTCACCACCGGAGGCAGGCCCCCACTCTGGAAACACCATATATTTT.

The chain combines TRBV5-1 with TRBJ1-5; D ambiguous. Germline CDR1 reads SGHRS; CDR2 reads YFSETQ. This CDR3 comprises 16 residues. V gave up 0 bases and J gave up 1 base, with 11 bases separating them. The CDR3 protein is CASSLGFGESNQPQHF. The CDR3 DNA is TGCGCCAGCAGCTTGGGTTTCGGGGAGAGCAATCAGCCCCAGCATTTT.